This T cell receptor beta chain comes out of a study of blood T cell repertoires in COVID-19. The overall study: T cells, B-cell-depleted T cells, or PBMCs supplied cDNA or gDNA.

The CDR3 runs to 12 residues. V lost 4 bases and J lost 7, with 11 bases in between. Per the study methods: Quantification of nucleated cells was approximated via reference gene primer amplification. TCRdb's copy holds only in-frame clones and misses some; the assay was immunoSEQ multiplex PCR. The DNA gave D and trimming, while V, J and clone size come from that table. The table has about 480,000 clones, nearly 90% seen once. V usage is TRBV12-3 or TRBV12-4 and J usage is TRBJ2-7; no reliable D call. The clonotype was recovered from a man aged 18 to 30 with COVID-19, enrolled during active disease. Material: peripheral blood. The CDR3 DNA reads TGTGCCAGCAGTTCCGCGCCCCGGGAGCAGTACTTC. Its protein product is CASSSAPREQYF.